These 25 T cell receptor beta chains were all obtained from the same sample, sequenced in a study of blood T cell repertoires in COVID-19. Only in-frame clones appear in the TCRdb table, and some are missing; sequencing was by immunoSEQ multiplex PCR. The data hold some 300,000 clones, with roughly 87% observed a single time. Sequencing was performed on PBMCs or T cells enriched from blood (not recorded which). The source of these receptors is a woman aged 25 to 39 who had recovered from COVID-19.

This sequence joins TRBV7-6 and TRBJ2-1; 8 positions match TRBD1. The CDR3 has 15 amino acids. Unmatched junction bases numbered 7, after V lost 5 bases and J lost 4 bases. Germline-derived CDR1 and CDR2 are SGHVS and FNYEAQ. CDR3 nucleotide sequence: TGTGCCAGCAGCCTACGACAGGGGTTGTACAATGAGCAGTTCTTC. Translated, it gives CASSLRQGLYNEQFF.

The chain recombines TRBV18 with TRBJ2-7, with a tentative D call TRBD1 (6 bases). CDR1 KGHSH and CDR2 LQKENI come from the germline V gene. Between the trimmed V and J ends, which lost 5 bases and 7 bases, there was a span of 21 bases. The CDR3 totals 15 residues. In nucleotides, the CDR3 is TGTGCCAGCTCAGCAACCAGGGACACCTACGAAGAGCAGTACTTC. Amino acid sequence: CASSATRDTYEEQYF.

The V gene is TRBV5-4, the J gene TRBJ2-7, with D maybe TRBD2 (6 bases). Trimming shortened V by 3 bases and J by 0 bases, and 19 bases separated the two germline ends. Germline V lookup: CDR1 SGHNT, CDR2 YYREEE (reference sequence). The CDR3 is 17 amino acids. The CDR3 nucleotides are TGTGCCAGCAGCTCCCCGGGGGTCGGCTTGAGCTCCTACGAGCAGTACTTC. Its protein product is CASSSPGVGLSSYEQYF.

This clone has only one observation. The rearrangement joins TRBV11-2 to TRBJ2-7, with unresolved D. Germline V CDR1 and CDR2: SGHAT, FQNNGV. Deletions cut 1 base from V and 0 bases from J, with 10 bases between. This CDR3 contains 15 residues. CDR3 sequence (DNA): TGTGCCAGCAGCTTAGTTCGCGGCGGCTCCTACGAGCAGTACTTC. Its translation: CASSLVRGGSYEQYF.

The chain's CDR3 is CASSRESEKLFF. CDR3 bases: TGTGCCAGCAGCAGAGAGTCTGAAAAACTGTTTTTT. The chain couples TRBV5-6 to TRBJ1-4; unclear D gene. The V gene lost 4 bases and the J gene lost 7 bases, with 8 bases spanning the gap. The CDR3 contains 12 residues. In germline, CDR1 is SGHDT, CDR2 YYEEEE.

This clone was seen only once. The chain combines TRBV5-1 with TRBJ2-3; tentative D call: TRBD2 (8 bases). The CDR3 contains 17 residues. The germline V gene encodes CDR1 SGHRS and CDR2 YFSETQ. V was cut by 1 base and J by 4 bases, with 19 bases left in between. The CDR3 loop is CASSLSQGGGGPDTQYF. The DNA of the CDR3 is TGCGCCAGCAGCTTGTCCCAAGGGGGCGGGGGGCCAGATACGCAGTATTTT.

The V and J genes are TRBV9 and TRBJ1-6; no clear D. The CDR3 extends over 15 amino acids. V was trimmed by 5 bases and J by 4 bases, leaving 13 bases between them. CDR1 is SGDLS, CDR2 YYNGEE, per germline. The CDR3 sequence: CASRADPQYNSPLHF. CDR3 nucleotide sequence: TGTGCCAGCAGAGCGGACCCTCAGTATAATTCACCCCTCCACTTT. Full variable domain (outside the CDR3, taken from reference TRBV9 and TRBJ1-6): DSGVTQTPKHLITATGQRVTLRCSPRSGDLSVYWYQQSLDQGLQFLIQYYNGEERAKGNILERFSAQQFPDLHSELNLSSLELGDSALYFCASRADPQYNSPLHFGNGTRLTVT.

The chain has TRBV19 and TRBJ1-1; the D is unclear. The CDR3 sequence is 12 residues long. Trimming stripped 8 bases from V and 8 bases from J, with 15 bases between. Germline V gene data show CDR1 as LNHDA and CDR2 as SQIVND (reference sequence). The CDR3 DNA sequence: TGTGCCAGTGGTTTAGACCGCTACGAAGCTTTCTTT. Translated, it gives CASGLDRYEAFF.

The rearrangement uses TRBV6-5 and TRBJ1-1, with a tentative D call TRBD1 (6 bases). The CDR3 length is 14 residues. Trimming cost V 8 bases and J 7 bases, with 20 bases left between them. From germline, CDR1 is MNHEY and CDR2 SVGAGI. The CDR3 is CASSVMGGADEAFF. The CDR3 region has the DNA TGTGCCAGCTCGGTGATGGGGGGGGCAGATGAAGCTTTCTTT.

V and J are TRBV4-1 and TRBJ2-3; D might be TRBD1 (8 bases). Germline CDR1 is MGHRA and CDR2 is YSYEKL. CDR3 length: 13 amino acids. Trimming pared 5 bases from V and 9 bases from J, leaving 15 bases between. Here the CDR3 DNA reads TGCGCCAGCAGCGCACAGGGGGGGGCGACGCAGTATTTT. Its protein product is CASSAQGGATQYF.

The chain couples TRBV7-2 to TRBJ2-7, with TRBD2 matching over 8 bases. This CDR3 has 15 residues. Per the germline V gene, CDR1 is SGHTA and CDR2 is FQGNSA. V was clipped by 6 bases and J by 2 bases; unmatched bases: 9. The chain's CDR3 is CASRLIAGPAYEQYF. The CDR3 region has the DNA TGTGCCAGCAGATTAATAGCGGGGCCAGCCTACGAGCAGTACTTC.

This clone was picked up a small number of times. The rearrangement links TRBV21-1 to TRBJ1-6; the DNA was not used to check the table's D call, TRBD1. TRBV21-1 is a pseudogene locus. This CDR3 has 17 residues. CDR3: CASSKAQGGTENSPLHF. In DNA form, the CDR3 reads TGTGCCAGCAGCAAAGCCCAGGGCGGGACAGAAAATTCACCCCTCCACTTT.

The chain links TRBV6-6 to TRBJ1-5; D gene ambiguous. The CDR3 sequence is 13 residues long. V was cut by 6 bases and J by 1 base, with 7 bases left in between. Germline CDR1 MNHNY, CDR2 SVGAGI (reference sequence). This chain's CDR3 is CASSYLSNQPQHF. The CDR3 DNA reads as TGTGCCAGCAGCTACCTCAGCAATCAGCCCCAGCATTTT.

The chain couples TRBV5-4 to TRBJ2-1; the D is unclear. Germline loops: CDR1 SGHNT, CDR2 YYREEE (reference sequence). This CDR3 region has 12 residues. V was trimmed by 0 bases and J by 5 bases, leaving 3 bases between them. CDR3 sequence (DNA): TGTGCCAGCAGCTTGGACAACAATGAGCAGTTCTTC. This sequence encodes CASSLDNNEQFF.

CDR3 loop: CASSDGLAVREQFF. DNA of the CDR3: TGTGCCAGCAGTGATGGTCTAGCGGTTCGCGAGCAGTTCTTC. The chain combines TRBV2 with TRBJ2-1, with 7 bases fitting TRBD2. Germline loops: CDR1 SNHLY, CDR2 FYNNEI. V lost 3 bases to trimming and J lost 10 bases; unmatched junction nucleotides: 9. The CDR3 contains 14 residues.

The CDR3 loop is CASSQDQGWVTQYF. DNA for the CDR3: TGCGCCAGCAGCCAAGATCAGGGGTGGGTGACCCAGTACTTC. The chain employs TRBV4-1 and TRBJ2-5; a weak D match, TRBD1 (6 bases). CDR1 MGHRA and CDR2 YSYEKL come from the germline V gene. This CDR3 is 14 amino acids long. V was trimmed by 0 bases and J by 7 bases, leaving 12 bases between them.

V usage is TRBV27 and J usage is TRBJ1-6; perhaps TRBD1 as D (5 bases). The V gene's germline CDR1 is MNHEY and CDR2 SMNVEV (reference sequence). Trimming cost V 11 bases and J 4 bases, with 15 bases left between them. The CDR3 runs to 14 residues. CDR3 sequence reads: CASRGQQYNSPLHF. The CDR3 DNA is TGTGCCTCTAGGGGTCAGCAATATAATTCACCCCTCCACTTT.

The J gene is TRBJ2-7, the V gene TRBV10-2; maybe TRBD2 (5 bases). Germline V gene sequence: CDR1 WSHSY, CDR2 SAAADI. The CDR3 covers 13 residues. With 10 bases removed from V and 0 bases from J, the gap between germline ends came to 13 bases. The CDR3 bases are TGCGCCACCTCTAGCCGAAGCTCCTACGAGCAGTACTTC. Its translation: CATSSRSSYEQYF.

The rearrangement links TRBV5-1 to TRBJ2-7; 10 nucleotides match TRBD1. V lost 3 bases to trimming and J lost 7 bases; unmatched junction nucleotides: 7. Germline V lookup: CDR1 SGHRS, CDR2 YFSETQ. The CDR3 runs to 14 residues. CDR3 sequence: CASSSRDRGGEQYF. The DNA of the CDR3 is TGCGCCAGCAGCTCCCGGGACAGGGGCGGGGAGCAGTACTTC.

Concerning this clone: This specimen includes other DNA sequences encoding the same CDR3. This chain uses TRBV28 with TRBJ1-1; D is unresolved. The germline V and J ends were trimmed by 9 bases and 0 bases, with 5 bases remaining between them. Per germline, CDR1 MDHEN and CDR2 SYDVKM. The CDR3 has 11 residues. The CDR3 loop is CASTVNTEAFF. DNA for the CDR3: TGTGCCAGTACAGTGAACACTGAAGCTTTCTTT.

This clone was detected a few times. The V gene is TRBV30, the J gene TRBJ2-7; TRBD1 matches at 7 bases. This CDR3 comprises 14 residues. The V gene's germline CDR1 is GTSNPN and CDR2 SVGIG (reference sequence). Unmatched junction bases numbered 8, after V lost 5 bases and J lost 1 base. The DNA for the CDR3 is TGTGCCTGGGCACAGGGGAGTAGGTCCTACGAGCAGTACTTC. Amino acid sequence: CAWAQGSRSYEQYF.

The chain has TRBV7-2 and TRBJ2-7; 7 nucleotides match TRBD1. Germline CDR1 SGHTA, CDR2 FQGNSA. CDR3 size: 14 residues. The trim removed 5 bases at V and 3 bases at J, leaving 7 bases unmatched. The CDR3 region is CASSHRRDSYEQYF. Written as DNA, the CDR3 is TGTGCCAGCAGCCACCGCCGGGACAGCTACGAGCAGTACTTC. Full variable domain (rest looked up from reference TRBV7-2 and TRBJ2-7): GAGVSQSPSNKVTEKGKDVELRCDPISGHTALYWYRQSLGQGLEFLIYFQGNSAPDKSGLPSDRFSAERTGGSVSTLTIQRTQQEDSAVYLCASSHRRDSYEQYFGPGTRLTVT.

This chain uses TRBV9 with TRBJ2-7; 12 bases agree with TRBD1. Germline loops: CDR1 SGDLS, CDR2 YYNGEE. There are 15 residues in the CDR3. Trimming at V came to 2 bases and at J to 3 bases, leaving 3 bases not matched to a gene. CDR3 DNA: TGTGCCAGCAGCGTTGGGACAGGGGGCTTCTACGAGCAGTACTTC. Protein product: CASSVGTGGFYEQYF.

Concerning this clone: The identical CDR3 is also encoded by other nucleotide sequences in the sample. V gene TRBV18 combines with J gene TRBJ1-2; 8 bases agree with TRBD1. Germline CDR1 is KGHSH and CDR2 is LQKENI. J was trimmed by 5 bases and V by 3 bases; bases with no gene match: 5. This CDR3 is 14 amino acids long. The CDR3 here is CASSPGTGRYGYTF. CDR3 nucleotides: TGTGCCAGCTCACCTGGGACAGGTCGTTATGGCTACACCTTC. The full variable domain, in which reference TRBV18 and TRBJ1-2 provide the parts outside the CDR3, is NAGVMQNPRHLVRRRGQEARLRCSPMKGHSHVYWYRQLPEEGLKFMVYLQKENIIDESGMPKERFSAEFPKEGPSILRIQQVVRGDSAAYFCASSPGTGRYGYTFGSGTRLTVV.

The chain has TRBV2 and TRBJ2-1, with 13 nucleotides matching TRBD2. The CDR3 is 15 residues long. The trim removed 6 bases at V and 6 bases at J, leaving 5 bases unmatched. Germline V gene sequence: CDR1 SNHLY, CDR2 FYNNEI. DNA of the CDR3: TGTGCCAGCAGAGGACTAGCGGGGGCCTTCAATGAGCAGTTCTTC. Translated: CASRGLAGAFNEQFF.